This TCR beta chain is drawn from a study of a mutant IDH1 vaccine in newly diagnosed glioma. As for the study in general: Following radiotherapy alone, or alongside temozolomide cycles, vaccination was started after an interval of 4-6 weeks.

A word on this clone: The antigen is not known.

From germline, CDR1 is MDHEN and CDR2 SYDVKM. The CDR3 has 12 amino acids. The time point is: week 5, during vaccination. Topical imiquimod was applied with each vaccine dose, which held 300 ug of mutant IDH1 20-mer peptide. Generated by immunoSEQ multiplex PCR, the TCRdb table keeps only in-frame clones and is missing some. The table lists around 28,000 clones, roughly 90% of them singletons. The sample consisted of PBMCs, taken from a glioma patient whose treatment included an IDH1 peptide vaccine. This chain uses TRBV28 with TRBJ1-2; D is undetermined. The receptor was isolated from a man younger than 30 with glioma. The CDR3, as DNA: TGTGGGGTGTCGGGTATCGGCTATGGCTACACCTTC. It codes for CGVSGIGYGYTF.